This TCR beta chain was sequenced in a study of CD8 T cells in ankylosing spondylitis. This clonotype was counted only a few times. A single record per CDR3 protein comes from TCRdb applying MiXCR to the 5' RACE reads. The sample shows about 130,000 distinct CDR3 sequences, over 7% of them seen only once. The V and J ends lost 0 bases and 6 bases respectively, with 7 bases between them. The length of the CDR3 is 12 residues. Germline values: CDR1 SGHDT, CDR2 YYEEEE. The source is a male donor with ankylosing spondylitis or in good health (not recorded which). The chain is built from TRBV5-6 and TRBJ2-7, with D perhaps matching TRBD1 (5 bases). Material: blood, either unsorted or a sorted T cell fraction (not recorded which). CDR3 protein: CASSLGRGEQYF. The CDR3 nucleotides read TGTGCCAGCAGCTTGGGAAGGGGCGAGCAGTACTTC.